The 26 T cell receptor beta chains below come from one sample, sequenced in a study of blood T cell repertoires in COVID-19. The table came from immunoSEQ multiplex PCR; TCRdb's copy has only in-frame clones and leaves some out. Of some 260,000 clones listed, 88% are singletons. Specimen: peripheral blood. Receptors were obtained from a woman aged 40-49 years who had recovered from COVID-19.

The V call is TRBV11-3, the J call TRBJ1-2; 10 bases line up with TRBD1. The V gene end was trimmed by 1 base and the J gene end by 3 bases; junction bases not matched to a gene: 2. Germline CDR1 is SGHNT and CDR2 is YENEEA. CDR3 length: 15 residues. CDR3 region: CASSLGGQGYYGYTF. CDR3 DNA: TGTGCCAGCAGCTTAGGGGGACAGGGGTACTATGGCTACACCTTC.

The V call is TRBV23-1, the J call TRBJ2-7; weak D call: TRBD1 (7 bases). TRBV23-1 is known as an ORF, though its function is uncertain. This CDR3 is built from 17 residues. V lost 2 bases and J 4 bases, leaving 21 bases between the germline ends. The CDR3 region has the DNA TGCGCCAGCAGTCAACCGGGACAGAGAAAGGGGAGGTACGAGCAGTACGTC. Translating gives CASSQPGQRKGRYEQYV.

This chain uses TRBV7-8 with TRBJ1-3, with 11 nucleotides matching TRBD1. The CDR3 contains 18 residues. V dropped 5 bases and J dropped 0; count of bases not matched to a gene: 9. Per the germline V gene, CDR1 is SGHVS and CDR2 is FQNEAQ. CDR3 residues: CASSLIPGQGASGNTIYF. The CDR3 region has the DNA TGTGCCAGCAGCCTCATACCCGGACAGGGGGCCTCTGGAAACACCATATATTTT.

This chain's CDR3 is CASSQPGSGANVLTF. The CDR3 nucleotides are TGTGCCAGCAGCCAACCCGGCTCTGGGGCCAACGTCCTGACTTTC. The chain employs TRBV7-9 and TRBJ2-6, with D uncertain. Trimming removed 5 bases from V and 0 bases from J, with 8 bases in between. CDR1 is SEHNR and CDR2 is FQNEAQ in the germline V gene (reference sequence). This CDR3 is built from 15 residues.

The rearrangement links TRBV9 to TRBJ2-1; tentatively, D is TRBD1 (7 bases). Germline assignment: CDR1 SGDLS and CDR2 YYNGEE. V lost 4 bases and J lost 3, with 23 bases in between. This CDR3 has 18 amino acids. CDR3 coding DNA: TGTGCCAGCAGCAAGGGGGCTGGAGGGGCGGGGAACTACAATGAGCAGTTCTTC. Protein sequence: CASSKGAGGAGNYNEQFF. Based on the CDR3 plus reference TRBV9 and TRBJ2-1, the full variable domain is DSGVTQTPKHLITATGQRVTLRCSPRSGDLSVYWYQQSLDQGLQFLIQYYNGEERAKGNILERFSAQQFPDLHSELNLSSLELGDSALYFCASSKGAGGAGNYNEQFFGPGTRLTVL.

V gene TRBV6-2 or TRBV6-3 combines with J gene TRBJ2-1; 7 bases are a match to TRBD2. Germline CDR1 is MNHEY and CDR2 is SVGEGT. V was clipped by 5 bases and J by 1 base; unmatched bases: 14. The CDR3 totals 18 residues. The CDR3 nucleotides are TGTGCCAGCAGTGTTTCCCCCCCTTGGGAGGGGTCCTACAATGAGCAGTTCTTC. This sequence encodes CASSVSPPWEGSYNEQFF.

The chain is built from TRBV4-3 and TRBJ2-1; possible D gene TRBD2, 7 bases. V was pared by 1 base and J by 0 bases, with 13 bases between. CDR1 is LGHNA and CDR2 is YSLEER in the germline V gene. This CDR3 contains 17 residues. The CDR3 spells CASSQGGGGASYNEQFF. In nucleotides, the CDR3 is TGCGCCAGCAGCCAAGGGGGGGGCGGGGCCTCCTACAATGAGCAGTTCTTC.

The chain combines TRBV7-2 with TRBJ2-5; tentatively, D is TRBD2 (6 bases). This CDR3 is 14 amino acids long. The germline gives CDR1 SGHTA, CDR2 FQGNSA. V was trimmed by 5 bases and J by 5 bases, leaving 15 bases between them. CDR3 bases: TGTGCCAGCAGCCATGGGGGACGGGGGGAGACCCAGTACTTC. Protein product: CASSHGGRGETQYF.

The V and J genes are TRBV19 and TRBJ1-2, with a possible D match to TRBD1 (5 bases). The CDR3 covers 16 residues. Per germline, CDR1 LNHDA and CDR2 SQIVND (reference sequence). With 4 bases removed from V and 4 bases from J, the gap between germline ends came to 19 bases. The CDR3: CASSSFGAGQGYGYTF. In nucleotides, the CDR3 is TGTGCCAGTAGTAGTTTTGGGGCAGGGCAGGGCTATGGCTACACCTTC.

V and J are TRBV5-5 and TRBJ1-4; D is undetermined. The V gene lost 0 bases and the J gene lost 4 bases, with 10 bases spanning the gap. This CDR3 is 15 amino acids long. CDR1 SGHKS and CDR2 YYEKEE come from the germline V gene (reference sequence). DNA for the CDR3: TGTGCCAGCAGCTTGGGGGCCAGCCTTAATGAAAAACTGTTTTTT. Translating gives CASSLGASLNEKLFF. Complete variable domain (other parts from reference TRBV5-5 and TRBJ1-4): DAGVTQSPTHLIKTRGQQVTLRCSPISGHKSVSWYQQVLGQGPQFIFQYYEKEERGRGNFPDRFSARQFPNYSSELNVNALLLGDSALYLCASSLGASLNEKLFFGSGTQLSVL.

CDR3 nucleotides: TGTGCCAGCTCACCAGGCAGGGGGTCTGGGGCCAACGTCCTGACTTTC. Its translation is CASSPGRGSGANVLTF. This chain links TRBV18 with TRBJ2-6; the match to TRBD1 covers 7 bases. Germline CDR1 KGHSH, CDR2 LQKENI. V dropped 2 bases and J dropped 1; count of bases not matched to a gene: 2. The CDR3 has 16 amino acids.

The chain couples TRBV18 to TRBJ1-2, with TRBD1 matching 10 bases. This CDR3 is 17 amino acids long. V lost 3 bases to trimming and J lost 6 bases; unmatched junction nucleotides: 13. CDR1 and CDR2 (germline): KGHSH, LQKENI. CDR3 in DNA: TGTGCCAGCTCACCTCGGGGGGGACAGGGGAACAAGAATGGCTACACCTTC. This sequence encodes CASSPRGGQGNKNGYTF.

This clone was seen a single time. The rearrangement joins TRBV7-2 to TRBJ1-4, with TRBD1 as a possible D gene (5 bases). Germline V lookup: CDR1 SGHTA, CDR2 FQGNSA. CDR3 length: 17 amino acids. Between the trimmed V and J ends, which lost 1 base and 3 bases, there was a span of 15 bases. The CDR3 sequence: CASSLGAGTVANEKLFF. As DNA, the CDR3 is TGTGCCAGCAGCTTAGGGGCGGGGACCGTGGCTAATGAAAAACTGTTTTTT. The full variable domain, completed using reference TRBV7-2 and TRBJ1-4, is GAGVSQSPSNKVTEKGKDVELRCDPISGHTALYWYRQSLGQGLEFLIYFQGNSAPDKSGLPSDRFSAERTGGSVSTLTIQRTQQEDSAVYLCASSLGAGTVANEKLFFGSGTQLSVL.

This clone was counted once. The J gene is TRBJ1-1, the V gene TRBV3-1 (or the pseudogene TRBV3-2), with no clear D. The CDR3 loop spans 15 amino acids. The V end was cut by 0 bases, the J end by 4 bases, with 12 bases between. From germline, CDR1 is LGHDT and CDR2 YNNKEL (reference sequence). DNA for the CDR3: TGTGCCAGCAGCCAAGATCCAGCCCGGAGCACTGAAGCTTTCTTT. Amino acids: CASSQDPARSTEAFF.

CDR3 sequence (DNA): TGTGCCAGCAGTACCCCGACAGGGCCTGAGCAGTTCTTC. Translating it yields CASSTPTGPEQFF. This sequence joins TRBV27 and TRBJ2-1; 7 positions match TRBD1. The CDR3 runs to 13 residues. Germline lookup yields CDR1 MNHEY and CDR2 SMNVEV (reference sequence). V was clipped by 5 bases and J by 9 bases; unmatched bases: 7.

This clone was seen a handful of times. The V call is TRBV6-2 or TRBV6-3, the J call TRBJ1-2, with 9 bases identical to TRBD1. V was pared by 4 bases and J by 5 bases, with 5 bases of the junction left unmatched. CDR3 length equals 14 residues. Per the germline V gene, CDR1 is MNHEY and CDR2 is SVGEGT. CDR3 nucleotide sequence: TGTGCCAGCAGTTCCACAGACAGGGGGTATGGCTACACCTTC. Protein product: CASSSTDRGYGYTF.

This chain uses TRBV30 with TRBJ2-7; a possible D gene is TRBD2 (6 bases). Germline CDR1 and CDR2: GTSNPN and SVGIG (reference sequence). This CDR3 region has 14 residues. Between the trimmed V and J ends, which lost 5 bases and 1 base, there was a span of 15 bases. The DNA of the CDR3 is TGTGCCTGGGGGGGGACTGCTAGATCCTACGAGCAGTACTTC. This sequence encodes CAWGGTARSYEQYF.

The chain combines TRBV7-2 with TRBJ1-5; 8 bases align to TRBD1. Losses at the gene ends were 4 bases for V and 3 bases for J; bases not matched to a gene: 2. The CDR3 is made up of 14 amino acids. Per the germline V gene, CDR1 is SGHTA and CDR2 is FQGNSA. The CDR3 DNA is TGTGCCAGCAGCTCGGGACAGGCCAATCAGCCCCAGCATTTT. This gives the protein CASSSGQANQPQHF.

This clone was seen just once. The V and J genes are TRBV7-2 and TRBJ2-1; possible D gene TRBD2, 6 bases. The CDR3 has 15 amino acids. The germline V gene has CDR1 SGHTA and CDR2 FQGNSA. V was cut by 1 base and J by 7 bases, with 14 bases left in between. The CDR3 DNA sequence: TGTGCCAGCAGCTTAGGGCGGGGCCGTAGGAATGAGCAGTTCTTC. This gives the protein CASSLGRGRRNEQFF.

As to this clone: An end of the junction differs from the germline gene, which may be a read error. V gene TRBV27 combines with J gene TRBJ2-7; 12 bases line up with TRBD2. This CDR3 contains 14 residues. Germline CDR1 and CDR2: MNHEY and SMNVEV (reference sequence). The CDR3 region is CAGSPGLAGYEQYF. The CDR3 nucleotides read TGTGCCGGCAGTCCCGGACTAGCGGGGTACGAGCAGTACTTC.

The chain combines TRBV2 with TRBJ2-2; perhaps TRBD1 as D (5 bases). Trimming shortened V by 10 bases and J by 3 bases, and 6 bases separated the two germline ends. CDR1 is SNHLY and CDR2 is FYNNEI in the germline V gene. The CDR3 runs 11 residues. The DNA for the CDR3 is TGTGCCAAAGGGGACACCGGGGAGCTGTTTTTT. As protein: CAKGDTGELFF.

The gene calls are TRBV19 and TRBJ1-4; TRBD1 matches at 7 bases. CDR3 length: 15 residues. V was clipped by 4 bases and J by 4 bases; unmatched bases: 6. Germline V gene data show CDR1 as LNHDA and CDR2 as SQIVND (reference sequence). CDR3 residues: CASSTLTGSNEKLFF. The CDR3 nucleotides read TGTGCCAGTAGTACGCTGACAGGGAGTAATGAAAAACTGTTTTTT.

The rearrangement uses TRBV29-1 and TRBJ1-1; D uncertain. Germline assignment: CDR1 SQVTM and CDR2 ANQGSEA. Between the trimmed V and J ends, which lost 1 base and 2 bases, there was a span of 8 bases. The CDR3 loop spans 13 amino acids. The CDR3 DNA reads as TGCAGCGTTGAAGTGGGCACTAACACTGAAGCTTTCTTT. It is translated as CSVEVGTNTEAFF.

The chain recombines TRBV30 with TRBJ1-2, with 9 positions matching TRBD1. Germline CDR1 and CDR2: GTSNPN and SVGIG (reference sequence). With V trimmed by 6 bases and J by 1 base, 6 bases remained unmatched. The CDR3 is made up of 14 amino acids. The DNA for the CDR3 is TGTGCCTGCCGCGGACAGGGGCGTAACTATGGCTACACCTTC. Amino acid sequence: CACRGQGRNYGYTF.

This clone was seen more than once but under ten times. The rearrangement joins TRBV7-2 to TRBJ2-1; 7 bases match TRBD2. The ends lost 10 bases at V and 2 bases at J; junction bases unmatched: 8. Germline CDR1 reads SGHTA; CDR2 reads FQGNSA. The CDR3 length is 14 residues. The CDR3 here is CATHRDYAYNEQFF. CDR3 DNA sequence: TGTGCCACCCACCGGGACTATGCCTACAATGAGCAGTTCTTC.

J is TRBJ2-1 and V is TRBV19; the match to TRBD2 covers 11 bases. Germline V gene sequence: CDR1 LNHDA, CDR2 SQIVND (reference sequence). Trimming at V came to 4 bases and at J to 6 bases, leaving 5 bases not matched to a gene. The CDR3 contains 15 residues. The CDR3 spells CASSTPGLAANEQFF. DNA of the CDR3: TGTGCCAGTAGTACCCCGGGACTAGCGGCCAATGAGCAGTTCTTC.